These 8 T cell receptor beta chains came from one sample sequenced in a study of blood T cell repertoires in COVID-19. Some clones are missing from TCRdb's copy, which holds only in-frame ones; the method was immunoSEQ multiplex PCR. The data contain over 300,000 clones, around 83% of them singletons. The material sequenced was peripheral blood. The source is a woman aged 45-65 years with acute or convalescent COVID-19.

The chain joins TRBV5-4 to TRBJ2-7; possibly TRBD2 for D (6 bases). Germline V gene data show CDR1 as SGHNT and CDR2 as YYREEE (reference sequence). The CDR3 contains 16 residues. V gave up 2 bases and J gave up 0 bases, with 15 bases separating them. CDR3 sequence reads: CASSLGGTPSSYEQYF. Written as DNA, the CDR3 is TGTGCCAGCAGCTTAGGAGGGACTCCGAGCTCCTACGAGCAGTACTTC.

This rearrangement joins TRBV19 to TRBJ1-4; D uncertain. This CDR3 region has 12 residues. Deletions cut 7 bases from V and 8 bases from J, with 11 bases between. CDR1 LNHDA and CDR2 SQIVND come from the germline V gene (reference sequence). The chain's CDR3 is CASTRQSEKLFF. As DNA, the CDR3 is TGTGCCAGTACCCGACAATCCGAAAAACTGTTTTTT.

This clone was found once. This CDR3 reads CATSRWTVEKLFF. The CDR3 DNA follows: TGTGCCACCAGCAGGTGGACAGTTGAAAAACTGTTTTTT. The chain is built from TRBV15 and TRBJ1-4, with D perhaps matching TRBD1 (6 bases). The germline V gene encodes CDR1 LNHNV and CDR2 YYDKDF (reference sequence). Trimming pared 3 bases from V and 7 bases from J, leaving 9 bases between. CDR3 length: 13 amino acids.

A single count supports this clone. The V call is TRBV7-2, the J call TRBJ1-1; possible D gene TRBD1, 5 bases. Trimming removed 5 bases from V and 2 bases from J, with 18 bases in between. The CDR3 has 16 residues. The V gene's germline CDR1 is SGHTA and CDR2 FQGNSA. The CDR3 coding sequence is TGTGCCAGCAGCCCAGCAGGAGGGGCCAGAAACACTGAAGCTTTCTTT. It yields the protein CASSPAGGARNTEAFF.

The J gene is TRBJ2-5, the V gene TRBV2, with 9 bases lining up with TRBD1. This CDR3 spans 14 amino acids. Germline CDR1 and CDR2: SNHLY and FYNNEI. Germline trimming cut 4 bases from V and 5 bases from J; bases unmatched to any gene: 5. The CDR3 DNA reads as TGTGCCAGCAGTGGAGGGACAGGGTCGGAGACCCAGTACTTC. Translated: CASSGGTGSETQYF. Filled out from reference TRBV2 and TRBJ2-5, the complete variable domain reads EPEVTQTPSHQVTQMGQEVILRCVPISNHLYFYWYRQILGQKVEFLVSFYNNEISEKSEIFDDQFSVERPDGSNFTLKIRSTKLEDSAMYFCASSGGTGSETQYFGPGTRLLVL.

The V gene is TRBV6-2 or TRBV6-3, the J gene TRBJ1-4; 7 positions match TRBD1. J gave up 8 bases and V 2 bases, and 8 bases lay outside the gene matches. The CDR3 contains 15 residues. Germline loops: CDR1 MNHEY, CDR2 SVGEGT. Written as DNA, the CDR3 is TGTGCCAGCAGTTACCAGGGACAGTCCCGCGAAAAACTGTTTTTT. Amino acid sequence: CASSYQGQSREKLFF.

The chain is built from TRBV11-2 and TRBJ2-7; D is unclear. Deletions cut 3 bases from V and 5 bases from J, with 14 bases between. Germline CDR1 is SGHAT and CDR2 is FQNNGV. The CDR3 is 14 amino acids. CDR3 protein: CASSFFPRRDEQYF. In DNA, the CDR3 is TGTGCCAGCAGCTTTTTCCCCCGCCGAGACGAGCAGTACTTC.

V is TRBV4-1 and J is TRBJ1-1, with 7 bases that match TRBD1. Germline lookup yields CDR1 MGHRA and CDR2 YSYEKL. The CDR3 extends over 15 amino acids. The V and J ends lost 4 bases and 2 bases, in that order; junction bases with no gene match: 7. This CDR3 reads CASSPRDRDNTEAFF. CDR3 nucleotides: TGCGCCAGCAGCCCCCGAGACAGGGATAACACTGAAGCTTTCTTT.